One sample yielded the 2 T cell receptor beta chains listed below, sequenced in a study of long-term antiretroviral therapy in people with HIV. Assay version v3.0 of immunoSEQ was used, and it was run at survey level. Here immunoSEQ multiplex PCR was the method, and the copy in TCRdb shows in-frame clones only, minus some. The sample holds tens of thousands of clones, roughly nine tenths seen once. The sequencing here drew on unsorted PBMCs, taken 5 years before starting antiretroviral therapy. These receptor sequences come from a man aged 45-65 years with HIV.

This chain connects TRBV7-9 to TRBJ2-1; the D is unclear. The CDR3 consists of 16 residues. Trimming cost V 4 bases and J 0 bases, with 13 bases left between them. CDR1 is SEHNR, CDR2 FQNEAQ, per germline (reference sequence). The CDR3 loop reads CASSSIKSSSYNEQFF. DNA of the CDR3: TGTGCCAGCAGCTCGATTAAGAGTAGCTCCTACAATGAGCAGTTCTTC.

V and J are TRBV11-2 and TRBJ2-5, with a possible D match to TRBD2 (5 bases). Trimming took off 1 base at V and 9 bases at J, with 12 bases between the two ends. The CDR3 runs to 13 residues. Germline values: CDR1 SGHAT, CDR2 FQNNGV. The CDR3 spells CASSLGADWAQYF. The CDR3 DNA follows: TGTGCCAGCAGCTTAGGGGCGGACTGGGCCCAGTACTTC.